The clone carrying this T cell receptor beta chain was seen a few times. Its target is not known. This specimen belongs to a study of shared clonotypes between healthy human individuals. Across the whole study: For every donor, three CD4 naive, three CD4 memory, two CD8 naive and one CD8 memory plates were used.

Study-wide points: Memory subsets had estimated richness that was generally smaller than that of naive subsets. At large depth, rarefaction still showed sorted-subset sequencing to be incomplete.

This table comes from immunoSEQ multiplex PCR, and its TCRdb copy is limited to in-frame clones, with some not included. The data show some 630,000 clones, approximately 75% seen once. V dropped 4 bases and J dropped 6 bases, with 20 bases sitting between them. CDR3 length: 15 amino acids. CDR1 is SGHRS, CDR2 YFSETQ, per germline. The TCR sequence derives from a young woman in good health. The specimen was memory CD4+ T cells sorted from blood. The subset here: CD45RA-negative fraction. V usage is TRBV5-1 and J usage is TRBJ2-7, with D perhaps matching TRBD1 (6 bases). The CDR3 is CASSRPTGSPGEQYF. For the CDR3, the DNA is TGCGCCAGCAGCCGTCCTACAGGGTCCCCCGGCGAGCAGTACTTC. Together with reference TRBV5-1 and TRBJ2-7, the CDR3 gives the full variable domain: KAGVTQTPRYLIKTRGQQVTLSCSPISGHRSVSWYQQTPGQGLQFLFEYFSETQRNKGNFPGRFSGRQFSNSRSEMNVSTLELGDSALYLCASSRPTGSPGEQYFGPGTRLTVT.